This T cell receptor (beta chain) was obtained from a study of identical twins (dated by TCRdb to 2016 to 2018). Context from the whole study: To test whether fetal clonotypes persist, this study deep-sequenced TCR alpha and beta repertoires from monozygotic twins, from unrelated adults of various ages, and from cord blood. Replicate twin experiments were performed at different times using different library preparation protocols to rule out contamination.

Every donor in the study was a healthy Caucasian. Three pairs of female monozygotic twins, all aged 18 to 29 years, made up the twin cohort. Miltenyi CD45RO+ enrichment and human naive T-cell isolation kits were used to isolate memory (CD45RO+) and naive T cells from PBMC. Inclusive of the bounding cysteine and phenylalanine, the CDR3 is 15 residues long. The DNA shown is the 45-base CDR3, in frame from base 1. Compared with germline, V lacks 5 bases and J lacks 3 bases; bases without a gene match: 7. CDR1 and CDR2 are read off the germline V gene as SGHVS and FNYEAQ. The library came from 5' RACE. The sequencing machine was an Illumina HiSeq 2000. A universal primer binding site was added through template switching, and the final cDNA carried a unique molecular identifier so that TCR cDNA molecules could be counted accurately. First-strand cDNA for TCR alpha and beta chains was synthesized from specific primers in the conserved constant-segment region. To control for contamination, every cDNA library carried two barcodes: a SMART-Mk sample barcode plus Illumina barcodes. Two successive PCR steps introduced TruSeq adapter sequences along with Illumina sample barcodes. The Illumina HiSeq platform was used with custom primers to sequence TCR alpha and beta cDNA libraries. In the authors' own workflow: MiGEC processed the raw reads to extract unique molecular identifiers, while MiXCR was used to determine the CDR3 positions. For each individual, recombination models were inferred using an EM algorithm with the repgenHMM and IGoR tools. The analysis of shared clonotypes was done with the tcR package in R, with sharing normalized by the product of cloneset sizes. Out-of-frame nonproductive sequences were analyzed to study raw recombination free of thymic and clonal selection effects. The raw public data were reprocessed by TCRdb itself: fastp quality trimming at Q25, MiXCR clonotype calling, in-frame beta chains only. Rows are combined by CDR3 protein, so each entry shows the most common genes and DNA. It is TCRdb's table, rather than the study itself, that gives the V and J calls and clone size. The sample table contains about 260,000 distinct CDR3 sequences; only one count was recorded for 7% of them. The ten most abundant clones make up roughly 3.6% of the sample.

Study-level results and caveats: Invariant T cells such as MAIT and iNKT could partly confound zero-insertion analyses, although diverse VJ usage argued against such confounding for most clonotypes. Because the same donors could not be followed over many years, the conclusions depended on cross-sectional statistical analysis. A weaker excess of twin sharing was found in beta out-of-frame sequences because the signal-to-noise ratio was lowered by fewer shared sequences. In monozygotic twins, recombination models systematically underestimated out-of-frame TCR alpha sharing, but the models matched the sharing seen between unrelated individuals. Abundant cord blood beta clonotypes carried fewer insertions; young adult naive repertoires showed a weaker similar trend, while memory repertoires showed none. Compared with coincidental sharing between unrelated individuals, out-of-frame TCR alpha sequences shared between twins showed an excess of sequences with low generation probability.

To note about this clonotype: Its recognized antigen is unknown. No clone much larger than this one lies a single base away; base qualities are absent.

These data were likewise used in another study, on yellow fever vaccine responses in identical twins. The second study's authors report: The T cell response to vaccination in identical twins was reported by the authors to appear partly convergent and partly personalized. Focusing on identical twins, the study followed the T cell clones that responded to the vaccine, and did so with precision.

The chain uses TRBV7-6 and TRBJ1-5, and TRBD1 matches 7 of the central bases. This TCR was sampled from a young woman in good health. The sequencing input was memory (CD45RO+) T cells sorted from blood. The cell subset or site tag for this specimen amounts to: CD45RO+ enriched T cells. The sequenced DNA: TGTGCCAGCAGCGAACGACAGGGCCCCAATCAGCCCCAGCATTTT. Its protein reads: CASSERQGPNQPQHF.